This section outlines one T cell receptor (beta chain) sequence together with its context. Its antigen is currently unknown. This record comes from a study of identical twins. The CDR3 is made up of 15 amino acids. Germline values: CDR1 SGHRS, CDR2 YFSETQ. Trimming removed 3 bases from V and 3 bases from J, with 13 bases in between. TCRdb passed the 5' RACE reads through MiXCR, listing each CDR3 protein once. The top ten hold approximately 7.7% of the sample, which has around 140,000 distinct CDR3 sequences, roughly 3.2% seen once. Study findings and constraints: Conclusions relied on cross-sectional statistical analysis, not following the same donors.

Input material: memory T cells sorted from blood. The chain couples TRBV5-1 to TRBJ2-1, with D perhaps TRBD1 or TRBD2 (5 bases each). The receptor comes from a man younger than 35 in good health. The CDR3 DNA reads TGCGCCAGCAGCTCCCTAGGGGCGGGCTACAATGAGCAGTTCTTC. This gives the protein CASSSLGAGYNEQFF.